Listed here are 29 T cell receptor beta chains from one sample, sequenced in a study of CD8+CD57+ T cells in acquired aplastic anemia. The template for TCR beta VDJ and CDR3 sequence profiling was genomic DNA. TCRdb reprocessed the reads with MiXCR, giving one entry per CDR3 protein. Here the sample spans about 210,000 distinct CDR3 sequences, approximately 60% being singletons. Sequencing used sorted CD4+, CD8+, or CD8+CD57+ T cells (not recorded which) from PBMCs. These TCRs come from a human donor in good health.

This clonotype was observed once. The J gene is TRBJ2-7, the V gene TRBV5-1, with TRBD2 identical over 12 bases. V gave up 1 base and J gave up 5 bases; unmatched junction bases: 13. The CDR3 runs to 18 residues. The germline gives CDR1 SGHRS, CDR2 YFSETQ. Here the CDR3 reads CASSLRPALAGGLNEQYF. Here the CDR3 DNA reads TGCGCCAGCAGCTTGCGACCTGCCCTAGCGGGAGGGCTCAACGAGCAGTACTTC.

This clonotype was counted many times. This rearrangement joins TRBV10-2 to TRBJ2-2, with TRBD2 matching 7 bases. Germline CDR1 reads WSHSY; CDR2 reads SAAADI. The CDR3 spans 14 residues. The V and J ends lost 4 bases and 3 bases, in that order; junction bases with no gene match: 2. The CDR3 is CASSGGRDTGELFF. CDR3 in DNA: TGCGCCAGCAGTGGTGGGAGGGACACCGGGGAGCTGTTTTTT.

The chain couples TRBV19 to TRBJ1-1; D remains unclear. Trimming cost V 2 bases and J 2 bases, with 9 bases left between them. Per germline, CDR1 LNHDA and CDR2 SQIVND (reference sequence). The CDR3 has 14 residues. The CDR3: CASSISPSNTEAFF. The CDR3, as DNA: TGTGCCAGTAGTATAAGCCCATCTAACACTGAAGCTTTCTTT.

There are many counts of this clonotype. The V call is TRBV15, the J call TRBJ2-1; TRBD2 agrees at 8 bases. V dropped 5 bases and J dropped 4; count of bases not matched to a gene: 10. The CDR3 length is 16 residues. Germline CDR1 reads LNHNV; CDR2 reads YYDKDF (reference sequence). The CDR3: CATSAKRETLYNEQFF. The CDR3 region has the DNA TGTGCCACCAGCGCTAAGCGGGAGACATTGTACAATGAGCAGTTCTTC.

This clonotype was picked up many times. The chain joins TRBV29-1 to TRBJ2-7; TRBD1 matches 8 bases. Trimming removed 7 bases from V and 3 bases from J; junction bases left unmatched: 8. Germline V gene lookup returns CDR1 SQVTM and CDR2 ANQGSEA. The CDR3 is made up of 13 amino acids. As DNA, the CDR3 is TGCAGCGCCCAGCGGACAGGGTTCTACGAGCAGTACTTC. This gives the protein CSAQRTGFYEQYF.

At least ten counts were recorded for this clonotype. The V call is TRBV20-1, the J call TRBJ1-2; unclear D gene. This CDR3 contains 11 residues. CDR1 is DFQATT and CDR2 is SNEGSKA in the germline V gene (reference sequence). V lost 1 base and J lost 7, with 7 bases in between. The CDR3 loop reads CSARGTGGYTF. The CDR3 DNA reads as TGCAGTGCTAGAGGGACGGGTGGCTACACCTTC.

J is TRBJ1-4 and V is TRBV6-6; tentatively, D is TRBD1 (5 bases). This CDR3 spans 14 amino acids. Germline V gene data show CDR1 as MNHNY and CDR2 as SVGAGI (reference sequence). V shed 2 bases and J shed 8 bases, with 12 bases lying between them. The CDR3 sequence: CASSYEGTLEKLFF. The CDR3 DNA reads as TGTGCCAGCAGTTACGAAGGGACCTTAGAAAAACTGTTTTTT.

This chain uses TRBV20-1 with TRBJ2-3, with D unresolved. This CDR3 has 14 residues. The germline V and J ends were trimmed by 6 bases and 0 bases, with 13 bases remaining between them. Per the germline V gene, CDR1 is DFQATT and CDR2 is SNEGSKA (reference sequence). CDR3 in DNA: TGCAGTGCGACTCGACCCCACAGCACAGATACGCAGTATTTT. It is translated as CSATRPHSTDTQYF.

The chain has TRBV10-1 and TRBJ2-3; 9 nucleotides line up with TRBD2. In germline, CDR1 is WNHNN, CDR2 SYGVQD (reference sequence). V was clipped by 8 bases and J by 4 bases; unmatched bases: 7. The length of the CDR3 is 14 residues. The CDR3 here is CASGEAGGPDTQYF. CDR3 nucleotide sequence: TGCGCCAGCGGGGAGGCGGGGGGGCCAGATACGCAGTATTTT.

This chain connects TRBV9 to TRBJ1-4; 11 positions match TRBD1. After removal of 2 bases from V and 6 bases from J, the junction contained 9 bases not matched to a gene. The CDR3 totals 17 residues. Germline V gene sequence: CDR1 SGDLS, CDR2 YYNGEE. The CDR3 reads CASSVRDRGTVHEKLFF. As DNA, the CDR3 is TGTGCCAGCAGCGTGCGGGACAGGGGGACTGTTCATGAAAAACTGTTTTTT.

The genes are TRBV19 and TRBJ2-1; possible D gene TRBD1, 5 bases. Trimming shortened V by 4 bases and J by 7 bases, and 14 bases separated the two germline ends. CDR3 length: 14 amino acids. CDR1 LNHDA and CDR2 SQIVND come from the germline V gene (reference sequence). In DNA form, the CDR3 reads TGTGCCAGTAGTAAATTGGACACCCAAAATGAGCAGTTCTTC. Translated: CASSKLDTQNEQFF.

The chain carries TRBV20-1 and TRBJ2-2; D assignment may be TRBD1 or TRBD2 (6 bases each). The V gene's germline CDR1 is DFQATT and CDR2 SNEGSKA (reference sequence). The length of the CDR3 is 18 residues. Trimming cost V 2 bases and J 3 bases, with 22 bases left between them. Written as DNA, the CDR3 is TGCAGTGCTAGAATGACTAGACAAGTGAGGGGGGACACCGGGGAGCTGTTTTTT. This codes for CSARMTRQVRGDTGELFF.

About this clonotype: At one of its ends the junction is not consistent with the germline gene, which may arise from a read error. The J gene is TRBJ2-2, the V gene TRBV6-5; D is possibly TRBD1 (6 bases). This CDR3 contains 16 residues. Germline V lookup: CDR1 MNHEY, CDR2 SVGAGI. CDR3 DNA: TGTGCCAGCAGTGACTCGATGACAGGAAACACCGGGGAGCTGTTTTTT. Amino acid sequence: CASSDSMTGNTGELFF.

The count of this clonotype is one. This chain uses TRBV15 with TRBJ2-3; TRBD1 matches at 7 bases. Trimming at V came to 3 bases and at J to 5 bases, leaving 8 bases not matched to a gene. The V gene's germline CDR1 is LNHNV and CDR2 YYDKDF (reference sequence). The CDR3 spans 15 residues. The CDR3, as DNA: TGTGCCACCAGCAGCGTAGAAAGGGGGCAAGATACGCAGTATTTT. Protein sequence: CATSSVERGQDTQYF.

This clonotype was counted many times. CDR3 region: CASSAEGVGNTIYF. CDR3 bases: TGTGCCAGCAGCGCCGAGGGTGTCGGAAACACCATATATTTT. The chain is built from TRBV7-7 and TRBJ1-3; D not resolved. V was trimmed by 5 bases and J by 4 bases, leaving 12 bases between them. The CDR3 has 14 amino acids. CDR1 SSHAT and CDR2 FNYEAQ come from the germline V gene (reference sequence).

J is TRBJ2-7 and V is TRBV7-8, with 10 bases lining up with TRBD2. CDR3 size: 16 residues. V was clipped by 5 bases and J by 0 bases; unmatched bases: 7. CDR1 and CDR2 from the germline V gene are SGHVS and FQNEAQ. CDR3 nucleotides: TGTGCCAGCAGCGGAGCCGGGACTAGCGTCTCCTACGAGCAGTACTTC. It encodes CASSGAGTSVSYEQYF.

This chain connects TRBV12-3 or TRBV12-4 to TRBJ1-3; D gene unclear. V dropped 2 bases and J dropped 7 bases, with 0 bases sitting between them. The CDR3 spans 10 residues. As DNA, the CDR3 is TGTGCCAGCAGTTTAAACACCATATATTTT. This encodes CASSLNTIYF.

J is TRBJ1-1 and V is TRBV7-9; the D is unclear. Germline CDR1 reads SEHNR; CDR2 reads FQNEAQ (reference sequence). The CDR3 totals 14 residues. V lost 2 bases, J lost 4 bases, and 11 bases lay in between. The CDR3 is CASSLMGVGTEAFF. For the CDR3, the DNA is TGTGCCAGCAGCTTAATGGGTGTAGGCACTGAAGCTTTCTTT.

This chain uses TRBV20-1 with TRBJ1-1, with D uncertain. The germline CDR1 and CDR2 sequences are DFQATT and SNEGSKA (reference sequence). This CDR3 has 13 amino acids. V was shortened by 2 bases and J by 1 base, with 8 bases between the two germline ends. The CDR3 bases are TGCAGTGCTAGATTGGACCAGAACACTGAAGCTTTCTTT. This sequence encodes CSARLDQNTEAFF.

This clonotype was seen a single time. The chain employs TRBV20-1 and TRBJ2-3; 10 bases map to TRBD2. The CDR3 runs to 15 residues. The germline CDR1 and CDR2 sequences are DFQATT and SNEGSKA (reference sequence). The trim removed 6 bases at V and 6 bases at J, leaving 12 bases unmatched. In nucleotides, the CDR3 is TGCAGTGCCGAAGAGCGGGAGGGCCTATTGGATACGCAGTATTTT. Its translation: CSAEEREGLLDTQYF.

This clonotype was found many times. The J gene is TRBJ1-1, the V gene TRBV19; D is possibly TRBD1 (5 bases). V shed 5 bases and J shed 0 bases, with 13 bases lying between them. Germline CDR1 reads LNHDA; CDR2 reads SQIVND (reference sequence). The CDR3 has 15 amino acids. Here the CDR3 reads CASSLPGGLNTEAFF. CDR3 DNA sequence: TGTGCCAGTAGTCTGCCGGGGGGTCTGAACACTGAAGCTTTCTTT.

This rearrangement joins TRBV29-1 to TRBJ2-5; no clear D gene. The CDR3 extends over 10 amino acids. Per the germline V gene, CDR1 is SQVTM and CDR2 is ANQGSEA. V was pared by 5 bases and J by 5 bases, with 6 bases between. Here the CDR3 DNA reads TGCAGCGTTCTCCGGGAGACCCAGTACTTC. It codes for CSVLRETQYF.

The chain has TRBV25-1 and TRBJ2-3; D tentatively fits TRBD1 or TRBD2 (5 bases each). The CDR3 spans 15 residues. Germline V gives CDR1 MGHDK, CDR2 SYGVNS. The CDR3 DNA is TGTGCAGAGGATACCCAGGGAGTTAGAACAGATACGCAGTATTTT. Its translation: CAEDTQGVRTDTQYF.

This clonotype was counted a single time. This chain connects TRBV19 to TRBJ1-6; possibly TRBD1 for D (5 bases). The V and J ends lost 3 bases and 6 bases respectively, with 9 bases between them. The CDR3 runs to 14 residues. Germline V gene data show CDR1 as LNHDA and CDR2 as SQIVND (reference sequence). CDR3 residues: CASSIDSRNSPLHF. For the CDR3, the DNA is TGTGCCAGTAGTATCGACAGTCGTAATTCACCCCTCCACTTT.

In DNA form, the CDR3 reads TGTGCCAGCACCGTCGGGGGATCTGAAGGCTACACCTTC. This codes for CASTVGGSEGYTF. The chain joins TRBV7-9 to TRBJ1-2; D possibly corresponds to TRBD1 (5 bases). CDR1 is SEHNR and CDR2 is FQNEAQ in the germline V gene (reference sequence). The CDR3 is 13 residues long. V lost 7 bases to trimming and J lost 8 bases, with 17 bases between them. The full variable domain, its missing parts supplied by reference TRBV7-9 and TRBJ1-2, is DTGVSQNPRHKITKRGQNVTFRCDPISEHNRLYWYRQTLGQGPEFLTYFQNEAQLEKSRLLSDRFSAERPKGSFSTLEIQRTEQGDSAMYLCASTVGGSEGYTFGSGTRLTVV.

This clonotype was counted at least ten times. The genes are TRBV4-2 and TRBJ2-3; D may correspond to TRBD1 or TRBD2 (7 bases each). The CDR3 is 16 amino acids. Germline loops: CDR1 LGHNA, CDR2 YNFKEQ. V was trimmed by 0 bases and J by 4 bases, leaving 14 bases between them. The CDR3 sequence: CASSQEPGGGADTQYF. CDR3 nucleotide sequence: TGTGCCAGCAGCCAAGAGCCAGGGGGGGGCGCAGATACGCAGTATTTT.

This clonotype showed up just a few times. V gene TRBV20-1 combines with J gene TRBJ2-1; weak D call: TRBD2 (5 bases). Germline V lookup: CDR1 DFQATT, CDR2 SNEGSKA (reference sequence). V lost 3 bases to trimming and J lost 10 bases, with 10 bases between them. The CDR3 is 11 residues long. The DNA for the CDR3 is TGCAGTGCTAGGCGGACGGGGGAGCAGTTCTTC. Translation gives CSARRTGEQFF.

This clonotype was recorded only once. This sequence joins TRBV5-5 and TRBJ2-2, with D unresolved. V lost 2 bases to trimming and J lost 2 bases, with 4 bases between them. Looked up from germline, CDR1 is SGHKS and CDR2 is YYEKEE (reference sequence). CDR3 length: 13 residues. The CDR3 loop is CASSLANTGELFF. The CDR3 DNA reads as TGTGCCAGCAGCTTAGCCAACACCGGGGAGCTGTTTTTT.

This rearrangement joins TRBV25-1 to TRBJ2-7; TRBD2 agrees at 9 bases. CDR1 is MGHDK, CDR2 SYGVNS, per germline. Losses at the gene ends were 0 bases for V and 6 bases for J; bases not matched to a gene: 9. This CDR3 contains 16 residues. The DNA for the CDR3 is TGTGCCAGCAGTGAATATCTGGGCGGGGGGGCCTCCGAGCAGTACTTC. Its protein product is CASSEYLGGGASEQYF.